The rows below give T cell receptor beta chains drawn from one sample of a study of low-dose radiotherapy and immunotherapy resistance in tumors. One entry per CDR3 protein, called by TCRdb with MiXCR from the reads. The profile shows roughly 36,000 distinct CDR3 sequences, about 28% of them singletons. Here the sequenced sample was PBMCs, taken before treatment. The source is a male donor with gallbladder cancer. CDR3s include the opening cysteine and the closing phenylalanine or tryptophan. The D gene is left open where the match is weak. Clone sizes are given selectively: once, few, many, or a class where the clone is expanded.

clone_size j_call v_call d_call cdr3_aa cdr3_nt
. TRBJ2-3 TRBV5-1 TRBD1 CASSLQGGDTQYF TGCGCCAGCAGCTTACAGGGGGGAGATACGCAGTATTTT
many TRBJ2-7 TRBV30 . CAWSDRDTASKF TGTGCCTGGAGTGACCGGGACACGGCCTCGAAGTTC
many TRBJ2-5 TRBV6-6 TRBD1 CASSYSDRGQETQYF TGTGCCAGCAGTTACAGCGACAGGGGTCAAGAGACCCAGTACTTC
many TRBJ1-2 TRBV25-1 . CASSAGAGDGYTF TGTGCCAGCAGTGCCGGTGCAGGGGATGGCTACACCTTC
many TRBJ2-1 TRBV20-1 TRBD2 CSAMREGEGEQFF TGCAGTGCTATGCGGGAGGGGGAGGGTGAGCAGTTCTTC
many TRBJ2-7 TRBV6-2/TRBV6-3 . CASRLGQNSYEQYF TGTGCCAGCAGACTAGGACAGAACTCCTACGAGCAGTACTTC
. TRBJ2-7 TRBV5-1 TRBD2 CASSGTGTRRHEQYF TGCGCCAGCAGCGGCACCGGGACTAGGAGGCACGAGCAGTACTTC
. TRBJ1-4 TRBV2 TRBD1 CASRAGQGYEKLFF TGTGCCAGCAGAGCGGGACAGGGGTATGAAAAACTGTTTTTT
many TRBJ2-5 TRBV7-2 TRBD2 CASSLARGVAGGEVQETQYF TGTGCCAGCAGCTTAGCTCGAGGGGTAGCGGGAGGTGAGGTACAAGAGACCCAGTACTTC
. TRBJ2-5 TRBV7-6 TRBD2 CASSTGLAGTATQYF TGTGCCAGCAGCACCGGACTAGCGGGGACGGCAACCCAGTACTTC
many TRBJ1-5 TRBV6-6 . CASSSPVGNQPQHF TGTGCCAGCAGTTCCCCGGTTGGCAATCAGCCCCAGCATTTT
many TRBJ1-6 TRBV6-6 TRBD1 CASRPPGGTVALHF TGTGCCAGCAGACCCCCAGGGGGGACAGTGGCCCTCCACTTT
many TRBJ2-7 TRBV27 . CASSLNRAYEQYF TGTGCCAGCAGTTTAAACAGGGCCTACGAGCAGTACTTC
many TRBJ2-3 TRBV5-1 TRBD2 CASSPLLAGRTDTQYF TGCGCCAGCAGCCCGCTGCTAGCGGGGCGCACAGATACGCAGTATTTT
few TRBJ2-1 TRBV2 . CASSEGLEIDEQFF TGTGCCAGCAGTGAAGGGCTAGAAATCGATGAGCAGTTCTTC
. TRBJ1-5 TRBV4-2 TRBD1 CASSQGSGGGYSNQPQHF TGTGCCAGCAGCCAAGGCTCAGGGGGGGGTTATAGCAATCAGCCCCAGCATTTT
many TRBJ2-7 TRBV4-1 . CASSPLTVNYEQYF TGCGCCAGCAGCCCTTTAACGGTTAACTACGAGCAGTACTTC
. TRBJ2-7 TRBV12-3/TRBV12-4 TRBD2 CASRGLAGEQYF TGTGCCAGCAGGGGACTAGCGGGCGAGCAGTACTTC
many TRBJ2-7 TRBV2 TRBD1 CASRKGQGSYEQYF TGTGCCAGCAGGAAGGGACAGGGGTCCTACGAGCAGTACTTC
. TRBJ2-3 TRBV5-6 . CASSHPLRTDTQYF TGTGCCAGCAGCCACCCCCTACGCACAGATACGCAGTATTTT
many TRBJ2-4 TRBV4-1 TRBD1 CASSQDQPTGAKNIQYF TGCGCCAGCAGCCAAGATCAGCCGACAGGGGCTAAAAACATTCAGTACTTC
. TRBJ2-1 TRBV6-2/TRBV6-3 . CASSEQRYNEQFF TGTGCCAGCAGTGAACAAAGATACAATGAGCAGTTCTTC